These 15 T cell receptor beta chains came from one sample sequenced in a study of CD8+ T cells in alopecia areata. Reverse transcribed after extraction, RNA yielded cDNA as the sequencing template. The method was immunoSEQ multiplex PCR; TCRdb's version includes in-frame clones alone and lacks a portion of them. Counted here are roughly 92,000 clones, around three quarters occurring once; the ten biggest clones make up 15% to 20%. Sample treatment: oral pan-JAK inhibitor, 5-10 mg twice daily. The sample was CD8+ T cells sorted from blood, taken around week 44, from a patient treated with tofacitinib. The origin of the receptors is a human donor with alopecia areata.

As for this clone: The sample carries other DNA sequences with the same CDR3. The rearrangement joins TRBV6-5 to TRBJ1-5; the match to TRBD1 covers 9 bases. The CDR3 totals 15 residues. Per the germline V gene, CDR1 is MNHEY and CDR2 is SVGAGI. Trimming removed 5 bases from V and 3 bases from J; junction bases left unmatched: 5. CDR3 in DNA: TGTGCCAGCAGTCCAACAGGGGGCCTCAATCAGCCCCAGCATTTT. Its protein product is CASSPTGGLNQPQHF.

This chain connects TRBV5-1 to TRBJ2-1; no clear D gene. The CDR3 consists of 12 residues. Trimming removed 0 bases from V and 7 bases from J, with 5 bases in between. Germline loops: CDR1 SGHRS, CDR2 YFSETQ. CDR3 nucleotides: TGCGCCAGCAGCTTGGTTCGTAATGAGCAGTTCTTC. This translates into CASSLVRNEQFF.

V is TRBV7-6 and J is TRBJ2-3; D ambiguous. The CDR3 spans 17 residues. Looked up from germline, CDR1 is SGHVS and CDR2 is FNYEAQ. V was pared by 3 bases and J by 1 base, with 17 bases between. The DNA for the CDR3 is TGTGCCAGCAGCTTGACCCTGTCACCCACAGGCACAGATACGCAGTATTTT. Its translation is CASSLTLSPTGTDTQYF.

The rearrangement joins TRBV2 to TRBJ2-3; TRBD2 is a possible D gene (5 bases). The ends were cut back, 2 bases at V and 1 base at J, with 10 bases in the middle. Per the germline V gene, CDR1 is SNHLY and CDR2 is FYNNEI. The CDR3 runs to 15 residues. The CDR3 is CASSEMGEGTDTQYF. The CDR3 DNA sequence: TGTGCCAGCAGTGAAATGGGAGAGGGCACAGATACGCAGTATTTT.

The CDR3 DNA reads as TGTGCCAGCAGCAGCGGGACCGCTAATTCACCCCTCCACTTT. Protein: CASSSGTANSPLHF. The gene calls are TRBV11-3 and TRBJ1-6; maybe TRBD1 (5 bases). Trimming stripped 5 bases from V and 6 bases from J, with 11 bases between. Looked up from germline, CDR1 is SGHNT and CDR2 is YENEEA. CDR3 length: 14 residues.

The chain couples TRBV5-6 to TRBJ2-1; the D is unclear. The length of the CDR3 is 13 residues. Deletions cut 7 bases from V and 1 base from J, with 9 bases between. Looked up from germline, CDR1 is SGHDT and CDR2 is YYEEEE. CDR3 nucleotide sequence: TGTGCCAGCCTCTCGTCTTCCTACAATGAGCAGTTCTTC. It specifies CASLSSSYNEQFF.

This clone has a handful of counts. The V gene is TRBV4-3, the J gene TRBJ1-2; D is unresolved. The CDR3 spans 15 residues. Germline-derived CDR1 and CDR2 are LGHNA and YSLEER. V lost 0 bases, J lost 4 bases, and 12 bases lay in between. This chain's CDR3 is CASSQEVHMAYGYTF. CDR3 sequence (DNA): TGCGCCAGCAGCCAAGAAGTCCACATGGCCTATGGCTACACCTTC.

The rearrangement uses TRBV5-8 and TRBJ1-5; tentative D call: TRBD1 (6 bases). This CDR3 is 15 amino acids long. Trimming took 4 bases from V and 10 from J, leaving 21 bases between them. In germline, CDR1 is SGHTS, CDR2 YDEGEE. CDR3 residues: CASSLSRTAPLPQHF. The DNA of the CDR3 is TGTGCCAGCAGCCTCTCCCGGACAGCCCCTCTCCCCCAGCATTTT.

This clone was seen more than once but under ten times. CDR3 bases: TGTGCCAGCATTTGGGAGTACACTGAAGCTTTCTTT. Encoded protein: CASIWEYTEAFF. The chain has TRBV6-1 and TRBJ1-1; D remains ambiguous. The CDR3 has 12 amino acids. CDR1 and CDR2 from the germline V gene are MNHNS and SASEGT. Between the trimmed V and J ends, which lost 7 bases and 3 bases, there was a span of 9 bases.

Comment on this clone: Relative to the germline gene, one junction end is altered; a read error may explain this. The J gene is TRBJ1-5, the V gene TRBV6-6; the D gene is possibly TRBD1 (5 bases). CDR3 length: 13 amino acids. Germline CDR1 is MNHNY and CDR2 is SVGAGI (reference sequence). The CDR3 DNA follows: TGTGCCATCAGTGACCCCGGGGGGCAGCCCCAGCATTTT. Its protein product is CAISDPGGQPQHF.

This chain links TRBV7-2 with TRBJ2-3; 10 bases agree with TRBD2. Germline lookup yields CDR1 SGHTA and CDR2 FQGNSA. The CDR3 is made up of 15 amino acids. The V segment lost 5 bases and the J segment 5 bases; nucleotides outside the gene matches: 7. The CDR3 sequence: CASSATSGVGDTQYF. CDR3 nucleotides: TGTGCCAGCAGCGCCACTAGCGGGGTAGGAGATACGCAGTATTTT.

This clone was counted once. This chain links TRBV5-1 with TRBJ2-4; D may be TRBD1 (5 bases). Trimming left V 4 bases short and J 8 bases short, with 16 bases between. CDR3 length: 14 amino acids. The V gene's germline CDR1 is SGHRS and CDR2 YFSETQ. Here the CDR3 DNA reads TGCGCCAGCAGCCCCTATGGTAGGGGCGACATTCAGTACTTC. Protein: CASSPYGRGDIQYF.

This clone has a handful of counts. The chain is built from TRBV29-1 and TRBJ2-5; D is uncertain. The CDR3 consists of 10 residues. The V end was cut by 4 bases, the J end by 4 bases, with 4 bases between. CDR1 is SQVTM, CDR2 ANQGSEA, per germline. The CDR3 bases are TGCAGCGTTGTTCGAGAGACCCAGTACTTC. Translated, it gives CSVVRETQYF.

DNA for the CDR3: TGCAGCGTTGAAGATGCGGGACAGGGGATGGCCGCCGGGGAGCTGTTTTTT. This encodes CSVEDAGQGMAAGELFF. The chain joins TRBV29-1 to TRBJ2-2, with 10 bases that match TRBD1. The CDR3 is 17 residues long. J gave up 6 bases and V 0 bases, and 10 bases lay outside the gene matches. CDR1 and CDR2 from the germline V gene are SQVTM and ANQGSEA.

The chain links TRBV30 to TRBJ2-7; D uncertain. V was shortened by 2 bases and J by 6 bases, with 8 bases between the two germline ends. Germline loops: CDR1 GTSNPN, CDR2 SVGIG (reference sequence). The CDR3 sequence is 11 residues long. This chain's CDR3 is CAWSIEREQYF. For the CDR3, the DNA is TGTGCCTGGAGTATCGAGCGCGAGCAGTACTTC.